The T cell receptor beta chain under discussion was sequenced for a study of T-cell memory formation after mild COVID-19. At the level of the study: The two donors had largely donor-specific TCR clusters.

Using constant-segment primers, 5'RACE produced TCR alpha and TCR beta cDNA libraries carrying sample barcodes and UMIs. TCRdb recomputed calls from the 5' RACE reads with MiXCR, one row per CDR3 protein. The data contain roughly 500,000 distinct CDR3 sequences, roughly 21% of them seen just once; the ten biggest clones take up about an eighth. V shed 7 bases, J shed 0 bases, and the junction held 15 bases outside the gene matches. The germline gives CDR1 MNHEY, CDR2 SVGEGT. The CDR3 sequence is 18 residues long. This rearrangement joins TRBV6-2 or TRBV6-3 to TRBJ2-4; TRBD2 matches at 7 bases. The origin of this receptor is an adult woman who had mild COVID-19 (a few samples of this study predate the infection). Cell type and time point are not known. The sequenced sample was PBMCs or a T cell subset sorted from them (not recorded which). This CDR3 is CASNPGLGKDVAKNIQYF. The CDR3 DNA reads as TGTGCCAGCAACCCAGGACTAGGGAAAGATGTAGCCAAAAACATTCAGTACTTC.